This T cell receptor beta chain was captured in a study of blood T cells in healthy people across ages. A second PCR, run for roughly 7 to 11 cycles, used a sample-barcoded 5' primer plus a J-beta primer mix. From the 5' RACE reads, TCRdb called clonotypes with MiXCR, one entry per CDR3 protein. The data contain around 500,000 distinct CDR3 sequences, roughly 48% of them singletons. The receptor comes from an elderly man in good health. The sequencing sample was made of blood.

The DNA for the CDR3 is TGTGCCAGCAGTCCCAGGGCGGCTACGAGCATAACCTACAATGAGCAGTACTTC. Translated, it gives CASSPRAATSITYNEQYF. This chain connects TRBV7-2 to TRBJ2-5; a possible D gene is TRBD1 (5 bases). CDR3 length: 18 residues. V lost 6 bases, J lost 11 bases, and 34 bases lay in between. Germline loops: CDR1 SGHTA, CDR2 FQGNSA.